This T cell receptor (beta chain) was captured in a study of T cell responses to AZD1222 COVID-19 vaccine. Only in-frame clones appear in the TCRdb table, and some are missing; sequencing was by immunoSEQ multiplex PCR. The sample has about 130,000 clones; roughly 90% are singletons. From germline, CDR1 is SGHDT and CDR2 YYEEEE. The CDR3 is 11 residues long. V lost 4 bases and J lost 10, with 9 bases in between. Comment on this clone: Its target is not known.

Study outcomes and limitations: The study reported that nearly half of spike-specific TCRs target unmutated variant regions.

This material consisted of peripheral blood, taken on day 0 of AZD1222 vaccination. This receptor was identified in an adult in good health. The chain combines TRBV5-6 with TRBJ2-1; D unresolved. As DNA, the CDR3 is TGTGCCAGCAGCCTGGCGGTGGAGCAGTTCTTC. Its protein product is CASSLAVEQFF.